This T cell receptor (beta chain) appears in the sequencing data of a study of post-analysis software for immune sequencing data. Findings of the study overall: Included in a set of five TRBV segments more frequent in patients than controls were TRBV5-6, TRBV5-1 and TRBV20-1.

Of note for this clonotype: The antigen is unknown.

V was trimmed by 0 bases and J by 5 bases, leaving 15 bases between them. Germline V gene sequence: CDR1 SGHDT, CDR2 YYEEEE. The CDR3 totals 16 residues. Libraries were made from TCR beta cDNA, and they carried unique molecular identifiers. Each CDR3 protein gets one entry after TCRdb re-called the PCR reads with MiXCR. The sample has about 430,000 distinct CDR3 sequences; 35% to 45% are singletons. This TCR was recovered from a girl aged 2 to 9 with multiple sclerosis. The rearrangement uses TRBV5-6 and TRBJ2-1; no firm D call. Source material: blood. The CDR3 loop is CASSLEVLGGHNEQFF. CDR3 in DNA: TGTGCCAGCAGCTTGGAGGTATTGGGCGGACACAATGAGCAGTTCTTC.